The 7 T cell receptor beta chains below were found in one sample sequenced in a study of post-analysis software for immune sequencing data. Overall study results and limits: Patients carried roughly 5 TRBV segments more frequently than controls did, and TRBV5-6, TRBV5-1 and TRBV20-1 were among them.

For these TCRs, the target antigens are not known. The TCR beta cDNA libraries contained unique molecular identifiers. TCRdb redid the calling of the PCR reads with MiXCR, one entry per CDR3 protein. The sample contains 400,000 to 500,000 distinct CDR3 sequences, more than 30% of which appear only once. Sequencing was done on a sample of blood. These receptors all come from a girl under 10 years old with multiple sclerosis.

This clonotype was counted between two and nine times. The chain is built from TRBV5-6 and TRBJ1-5; D is perhaps TRBD1 (5 bases). Germline lookup yields CDR1 SGHDT and CDR2 YYEEEE. V was cut by 1 base and J by 5 bases, with 10 bases left in between. This CDR3 has 14 amino acids. CDR3 nucleotides: TGTGCCAGCAGCTTGTATAGGGGCCATCAGCCCCAGCATTTT. Amino acids: CASSLYRGHQPQHF.

This chain joins TRBV12-3 or TRBV12-4 and TRBJ1-5; D is possibly TRBD1 (6 bases). V was trimmed by 6 bases and J by 0 bases, leaving 9 bases between them. There are 14 residues in the CDR3. The CDR3, as DNA: TGTGCCAGCAGGAGACAGGATAGCAATCAGCCCCAGCATTTT. Translating gives CASRRQDSNQPQHF.

This clonotype was detected a few times. The chain has TRBV27 and TRBJ2-1; 12 nucleotides line up with TRBD2. The CDR3 contains 16 residues. Germline V gene data show CDR1 as MNHEY and CDR2 as SMNVEV (reference sequence). Losses at the gene ends were 4 bases for V and 2 bases for J; bases not matched to a gene: 3. In DNA, the CDR3 is TGTGCCAGCAGTTCGCGACTAGCGGGGGCCTACAATGAGCAGTTCTTC. It codes for CASSSRLAGAYNEQFF.

This clonotype has only a few counts. The chain joins TRBV20-1 to TRBJ1-2; D may be TRBD1 (6 bases). V was pared by 6 bases and J by 3 bases, with 8 bases between. The CDR3 is 11 residues long. Germline V gives CDR1 DFQATT, CDR2 SNEGSKA (reference sequence). DNA of the CDR3: TGCAGTGCAACAGGGTACTATGGCTACACCTTC. It encodes CSATGYYGYTF.

The chain employs TRBV7-9 and TRBJ1-2; D call uncertain. V lost 0 bases and J 3 bases, leaving 11 bases between the germline ends. CDR1 is SEHNR, CDR2 FQNEAQ, per germline (reference sequence). This CDR3 spans 15 amino acids. The CDR3 coding sequence is TGTGCCAGCAGCTTAGCAGAGACAAGTCACTATGGCTACACCTTC. This codes for CASSLAETSHYGYTF.

V gene TRBV5-5 combines with J gene TRBJ1-1, with 7 bases matching TRBD1. This CDR3 has 15 amino acids. The germline gives CDR1 SGHKS, CDR2 YYEKEE (reference sequence). V dropped 1 base and J dropped 3; count of bases not matched to a gene: 6. CDR3 in amino acids: CASSLKGARDTEAFF. The CDR3 nucleotides are TGTGCCAGCAGCTTGAAGGGGGCGCGGGACACTGAAGCTTTCTTT.

This chain uses TRBV7-9 with TRBJ2-5; 7 bases fit TRBD1. V trimming: 5 bases; J trimming: 1 base; junction bases outside the gene matches: 10. The CDR3 is made up of 16 amino acids. The V gene's germline CDR1 is SEHNR and CDR2 FQNEAQ (reference sequence). The DNA for the CDR3 is TGTGCCAGCAGCCCCCAATTTGGACAGGCCCAAGAGACCCAGTACTTC. Translated: CASSPQFGQAQETQYF.